The 8 T cell receptor beta chains below all came from one sample that was sequenced in a study of T cell changes during pregnancy in multiple sclerosis. Here immunoSEQ multiplex PCR was the method, and the copy in TCRdb shows in-frame clones only, minus some. This sample has 95,000 to 100,000 clones; more than 85% occur once, and the top ten carry roughly 3%. The material was peripheral blood, obtained in the second trimester of pregnancy. The receptor set was obtained from a female donor with multiple sclerosis, enrolled in a pregnancy study.

The genes are TRBV12-5 and TRBJ1-2; D uncertain. Germline V gene sequence: CDR1 LGHNT, CDR2 FRNRAP. V lost 0 bases and J 7 bases, leaving 9 bases between the germline ends. This CDR3 has 13 amino acids. CDR3 loop: CASGLVRGSGYTF. DNA for the CDR3: TGTGCTAGTGGTTTGGTACGCGGGAGTGGCTACACCTTC. The full variable domain, completed using reference TRBV12-5 and TRBJ1-2, is DARVTQTPRHKVTEMGQEVTMRCQPILGHNTVFWYRQTMMQGLELLAYFRNRAPLDDSGMPKDRFSAEMPDATLATLKIQPSEPRDSAVYFCASGLVRGSGYTFGSGTRLTVV.

The J gene is TRBJ2-2, the V gene TRBV19; 7 bases align to TRBD1. The CDR3 has 15 residues. The germline V gene encodes CDR1 LNHDA and CDR2 SQIVND (reference sequence). The V gene end was trimmed by 3 bases and the J gene end by 6 bases; junction bases not matched to a gene: 7. In nucleotides, the CDR3 is TGTGCCAGTAGTATCACTCTACAGGGGTCCGGGGAGCTGTTTTTT. Translation: CASSITLQGSGELFF.

This clone was detected a few times. The chain uses TRBV30 and TRBJ1-2; tentatively, D is TRBD1 (5 bases). Trimming cost V 0 bases and J 5 bases, with 13 bases left between them. Per the germline V gene, CDR1 is GTSNPN and CDR2 is SVGIG (reference sequence). The CDR3 is made up of 14 amino acids. This CDR3 reads CAWSVLQGRYGYTF. CDR3 DNA sequence: TGTGCCTGGAGTGTACTCCAGGGCAGGTATGGCTACACCTTC.

The chain links TRBV27 to TRBJ1-1, with D possibly TRBD1 on 5 matching bases. CDR1 and CDR2 from the germline V gene are MNHEY and SMNVEV (reference sequence). This CDR3 spans 13 amino acids. Trimming left V 3 bases short and J 4 bases short, with 9 bases between. This CDR3 is CASSFYGGTEAFF. CDR3 nucleotide sequence: TGTGCCAGCAGTTTTTACGGGGGCACTGAAGCTTTCTTT.

The chain joins TRBV5-1 to TRBJ2-7; 12 bases line up with TRBD2. The V gene's germline CDR1 is SGHRS and CDR2 YFSETQ. The CDR3 has 17 amino acids. Trimming took 2 bases from V and 6 from J; bases not matched to a gene: 12. The CDR3 coding sequence is TGCGCCAGCAGCTTTGGGCGGATGACTAGCGGGAGCGGCGAGCAGTACTTC. As protein: CASSFGRMTSGSGEQYF. The full variable domain, in which reference TRBV5-1 and TRBJ2-7 provide the parts outside the CDR3, is KAGVTQTPRYLIKTRGQQVTLSCSPISGHRSVSWYQQTPGQGLQFLFEYFSETQRNKGNFPGRFSGRQFSNSRSEMNVSTLELGDSALYLCASSFGRMTSGSGEQYFGPGTRLTVT.

The chain employs TRBV9 and TRBJ2-6; the match to TRBD1 covers 8 bases. Trimming at V came to 6 bases and at J to 0 bases, leaving 11 bases not matched to a gene. This CDR3 is built from 18 residues. Germline V gene data show CDR1 as SGDLS and CDR2 as YYNGEE. The CDR3 spells CASTLGQGAFSGANVLTF. CDR3 bases: TGTGCCAGCACCTTAGGGCAGGGGGCCTTCTCTGGGGCCAACGTCCTGACTTTC.

The V and J genes are TRBV15 and TRBJ1-4; perhaps TRBD1 as D (5 bases). The CDR3 covers 13 residues. The germline V gene has CDR1 LNHNV and CDR2 YYDKDF (reference sequence). V lost 4 bases, J lost 17 bases, and 20 bases lay in between. The chain's CDR3 is CATSTETVSGLFF. Written as DNA, the CDR3 is TGTGCCACCAGCACCGAGACAGTTTCGGGACTTTTTTTT.

V and J are TRBV14 and TRBJ1-1; D might be TRBD1 (5 bases). This CDR3 is built from 14 residues. Germline V gene sequence: CDR1 SGHDN, CDR2 FVKESK. Trimming took off 3 bases at V and 5 bases at J, with 13 bases between the two ends. CDR3: CASSQGMGRTEAFF. Written as DNA, the CDR3 is TGTGCCAGCAGCCAGGGGATGGGGCGGACTGAAGCTTTCTTT.